This T cell receptor (beta chain) was sequenced during a study of early T cells in non-severe SARS-CoV-2 infection. Regarding the study as a whole: Matches to VDJdb favored anti-spike CD8 responses and missed private and CD4 specificities.

TCRdb re-called the 5' RACE reads with MiXCR, one entry per CDR3 protein. This table holds tens of thousands of distinct CDR3 sequences, around 12% found once. V dropped 6 bases and J dropped 1 base, with 15 bases sitting between them. This CDR3 contains 14 residues. CDR1 SQVTM and CDR2 ANQGSEA come from the germline V gene. At least ten counts were recorded for this clonotype. The antigen is undetermined. V and J are TRBV29-1 and TRBJ2-5; D is ambiguous. Sequenced material: whole blood. This TCR derives from an adult who was a healthcare worker with PCR-confirmed SARS-CoV-2 infection or an uninfected control (not recorded which). The CDR3, as DNA: TGCAGCGTAGGGTGGCAACGATCCCAAGAGACCCAGTACTTC. It yields the protein CSVGWQRSQETQYF.